This T cell receptor beta chain was retrieved from a study of PD-1 blockade in mismatch repair-deficient tumors. CDR3 length: 13 amino acids. Trimming took 0 bases from V and 3 from J, leaving 7 bases between them. Looked up from germline, CDR1 is SGHDT and CDR2 is YYEEEE. TCRdb keeps only in-frame clones here, not all; method: immunoSEQ multiplex PCR. This repertoire shows approximately 15,000 clones, approximately 80% found once; its top ten account for around 1.7%. This clone showed up just a few times. This receptor was identified in an adult with mismatch repair-deficient cancer. V is TRBV5-6 and J is TRBJ2-7; D may be TRBD1 (5 bases). Source: PBMCs, taken around 15 weeks after starting pembrolizumab. The CDR3 loop is CASSLGQFYEQYF. The CDR3 coding sequence is TGTGCCAGCAGCTTGGGACAGTTCTACGAGCAGTACTTC. Full variable domain (outside the CDR3, taken from reference TRBV5-6 and TRBJ2-7): DAGVTQSPTHLIKTRGQQVTLRCSPKSGHDTVSWYQQALGQGPQFIFQYYEEEERQRGNFPDRFSGHQFPNYSSELNVNALLLGDSALYLCASSLGQFYEQYFGPGTRLTVT.